This TCR beta chain emerged from a study of OX40 agonist ivuxolimab in advanced cancers. Trimming removed 8 bases at V and 3 bases at J, with 20 bases between. This CDR3 is 16 amino acids long. Germline-derived CDR1 and CDR2 are MDHEN and SYDVKM. Generated by immunoSEQ multiplex PCR, the TCRdb table keeps only in-frame clones and is missing some. The data contain roughly 67,000 clones, more than 65% of them singletons. If patients had autoimmune disease history or systemic immunosuppression, they were excluded. The chain recombines TRBV28 with TRBJ2-1; maybe TRBD2 (6 bases). This clonotype originated in an adult with an advanced solid tumor such as melanoma, head and neck, liver or kidney cancer. The input for sequencing was CD4+ or CD8+ T cells sorted from blood, taken in a trial of the OX40 agonist ivuxolimab. The CDR3 here is CASLASEGKNYNEQFF. The CDR3 DNA sequence: TGTGCCAGCCTCGCATCGGAGGGGAAAAACTACAATGAGCAGTTCTTC. Full variable domain (outside the CDR3, taken from reference TRBV28 and TRBJ2-1): DVKVTQSSRYLVKRTGEKVFLECVQDMDHENMFWYRQDPGLGLRLIYFSYDVKMKEKGDIPEGYSVSREKKERFSLILESASTNQTSMYLCASLASEGKNYNEQFFGPGTRLTVL.